This T cell receptor (beta chain) originates from a study of shared clonotypes between healthy human individuals. Study-level points and caveats: Among non-shared clonotypes, generation probabilities were lower than among those shared by all four donors.

Method: immunoSEQ multiplex PCR; TCRdb's copy keeps in-frame clones and lacks some. The sample has millions of clones, just under 95% seen once. The V end was cut by 1 base, the J end by 4 bases, with 14 bases between. Germline CDR1 is SEHNR and CDR2 is FQNEAQ (reference sequence). This CDR3 has 15 residues. Naive CD8 cells were CD45RO-negative, positively selected for CCR7, excluding terminally differentiated effector memory CD45RA+ cells. Participating donors were healthy, HIV-negative adults free of recent acute infections or vaccinations. As to this clone: Its antigen is still unknown.

This receptor was identified in a man aged 18 to 35 in good health. The sequenced material came from naive CD8+ T cells sorted from blood. The chain recombines TRBV7-9 with TRBJ2-7; tentative D call: TRBD1 (5 bases). CDR3 amino acids: CASSLDYQGQYEQYF. DNA of the CDR3: TGTGCCAGCAGCTTAGACTACCAGGGTCAGTACGAGCAGTACTTC.